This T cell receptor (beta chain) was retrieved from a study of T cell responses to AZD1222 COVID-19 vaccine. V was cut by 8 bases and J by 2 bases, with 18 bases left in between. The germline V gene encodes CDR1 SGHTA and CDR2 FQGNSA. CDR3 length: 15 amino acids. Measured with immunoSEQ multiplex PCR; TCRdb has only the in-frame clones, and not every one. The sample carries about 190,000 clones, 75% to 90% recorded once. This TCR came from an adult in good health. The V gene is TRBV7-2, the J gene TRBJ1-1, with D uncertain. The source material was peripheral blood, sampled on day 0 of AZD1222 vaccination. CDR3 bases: TGTGCCAGCGTCGAGAGTCCATCTTTTAACACTGAAGCTTTCTTT. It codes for CASVESPSFNTEAFF. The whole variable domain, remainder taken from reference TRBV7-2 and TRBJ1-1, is GAGVSQSPSNKVTEKGKDVELRCDPISGHTALYWYRQSLGQGLEFLIYFQGNSAPDKSGLPSDRFSAERTGGSVSTLTIQRTQQEDSAVYLCASVESPSFNTEAFFGQGTRLTVV.